These 19 T cell receptor beta chains came from one sample sequenced in a study of T cells after yellow fever vaccination. TCRdb re-analysed the 5' RACE reads in MiXCR, keeping a single row per CDR3 protein. Of hundreds of thousands of distinct CDR3 sequences in the sample, roughly 8.7% were seen once. The source material was PBMCs, sampled on the day of the first yellow fever vaccination. The receptors shown here come from a man younger than 35 who received the YFV17D yellow fever vaccine.

V gene TRBV30 combines with J gene TRBJ2-7; D may be TRBD1 (5 bases). This CDR3 is 12 amino acids long. Germline V lookup: CDR1 GTSNPN, CDR2 SVGIG (reference sequence). Trimming took off 3 bases at V and 2 bases at J, with 8 bases between the two ends. In DNA form, the CDR3 reads TGTGCCTGGAGCCAGGGAACCTACGAGCAGTACTTC. Translating it yields CAWSQGTYEQYF.

This clonotype was recorded a few times. The junction does not match germline at one end; this may be a read error. The rearrangement links TRBV7-7 to TRBJ2-3; 8 nucleotides agree with TRBD2. This CDR3 contains 16 residues. Germline CDR1 is SSHAT and CDR2 is FNYEAQ (reference sequence). The CDR3, as DNA: TGTGCTAGCAGCCCTGTAGCGGGGCATAGCACAGATACGCAGTATTTT. It yields the protein CASSPVAGHSTDTQYF.

V is TRBV7-2 and J is TRBJ2-5; TRBD2 aligns across 9 bases. The CDR3 covers 15 residues. CDR1 and CDR2 from the germline V gene are SGHTA and FQGNSA. V lost 5 bases and J lost 3; bases outside the gene matches: 7. The CDR3 sequence: CASSPPAGGKETQYF. CDR3 sequence (DNA): TGTGCCAGCAGCCCCCCTGCGGGGGGGAAAGAGACCCAGTACTTC.

This clonotype has a count of ten or more. The chain links TRBV6-5 to TRBJ1-1, with 8 bases that match TRBD1. J lost 11 bases, V lost 4 bases, and 15 bases had no gene match. Germline loops: CDR1 MNHEY, CDR2 SVGAGI. This CDR3 is 15 amino acids long. This chain's CDR3 is CASSSLTGDSPGAFF. CDR3 coding DNA: TGTGCCAGCAGTTCCCTGACAGGGGACTCCCCTGGGGCTTTCTTT.

The V gene is TRBV5-1, the J gene TRBJ2-1; maybe TRBD1 (5 bases). There are 14 residues in the CDR3. V lost 6 bases to trimming and J lost 9 bases, with 19 bases between them. The germline V gene has CDR1 SGHRS and CDR2 YFSETQ. CDR3 amino acids: CASTPGTGLGEQFF. The CDR3 nucleotides read TGCGCCAGCACCCCGGGCACAGGTTTAGGTGAGCAGTTCTTC.

The CDR3 nucleotides are TGCGCCAGCAGCTTGTTCGGGACAGCTCAAATGACCCAGTACTTC. Its translation is CASSLFGTAQMTQYF. The chain is built from TRBV5-1 and TRBJ2-5; 7 nucleotides agree with TRBD1. V was pared by 1 base and J by 7 bases, with 10 bases of the junction left unmatched. CDR3 length: 15 amino acids. Germline CDR1 and CDR2: SGHRS and YFSETQ.

This clonotype was picked up many times. The chain has TRBV12-3 or TRBV12-4 and TRBJ1-1; 8 nucleotides align to TRBD1. This CDR3 is built from 14 residues. The trim removed 6 bases at V and 4 bases at J, leaving 7 bases unmatched. CDR3 amino acids: CASRPQGVPTEAFF. DNA of the CDR3: TGTGCCAGCAGACCACAGGGGGTCCCCACTGAAGCTTTCTTT.

V gene TRBV4-2 combines with J gene TRBJ1-3; no reliable D call. V lost 0 bases to trimming and J lost 0 bases, with 6 bases between them. The CDR3 length is 15 residues. CDR1 and CDR2 from the germline V gene are LGHNA and YNFKEQ. DNA for the CDR3: TGTGCCAGCAGCCAAGATCAATACTCTGGAAACACCATATATTTT. Translation gives CASSQDQYSGNTIYF.

This chain uses TRBV7-6 with TRBJ1-3, with 7 bases lining up with TRBD1. The germline CDR1 and CDR2 sequences are SGHVS and FNYEAQ. J lost 0 bases, V lost 5 bases, and 4 bases had no gene match. The CDR3 has 15 residues. CDR3 residues: CASSDDRASGNTIYF. The CDR3, as DNA: TGTGCCAGCAGCGACGACAGGGCCTCTGGAAACACCATATATTTT.

In its sample, this clonotype was seen a few times. J is TRBJ2-3 and V is TRBV7-2, with D unclear. The CDR3 spans 13 residues. Between the trimmed V and J ends, which lost 5 bases and 8 bases, there was a span of 14 bases. CDR1 SGHTA and CDR2 FQGNSA come from the germline V gene. CDR3 loop: CASSLTALGTQYF. Written as DNA, the CDR3 is TGTGCCAGCAGCCTTACCGCATTGGGTACGCAGTATTTT.

This chain joins TRBV12-2 and TRBJ1-1. TRBV12-2 is a pseudogene. This CDR3 comprises 13 residues. The CDR3 sequence: CASPHPLNTEAFF. The CDR3 DNA follows: TGTGCAAGTCCCCACCCGTTGAACACTGAAGCTTTCTTT.

This clonotype was counted ten times or more. The rearrangement joins TRBV9 to TRBJ1-1, with 10 bases fitting TRBD1. This CDR3 has 16 residues. V gave up 4 bases and J gave up 5 bases; unmatched junction bases: 11. Germline assignment: CDR1 SGDLS and CDR2 YYNGEE. The CDR3 reads CASSTGTGAKITEAFF. CDR3 in DNA: TGTGCCAGCAGCACCGGGACAGGGGCGAAGATTACTGAAGCTTTCTTT.

The rearrangement uses TRBV4-3 and TRBJ2-5; possible D gene TRBD2, 5 bases. CDR1 is LGHNA and CDR2 is YSLEER in the germline V gene. V shed 0 bases and J shed 5 bases, with 10 bases lying between them. The CDR3 runs 14 residues. CDR3 DNA: TGCGCCAGCAGCCAAGAAATTGGCGGGGAGACCCAGTACTTC. This sequence encodes CASSQEIGGETQYF.

This clonotype was recorded a few times. This chain joins TRBV24-1 and TRBJ2-5; possible D gene TRBD1, 6 bases. The V gene lost 2 bases and the J gene lost 5 bases, with 11 bases spanning the gap. Per germline, CDR1 KGHDR and CDR2 SFDVKD. The CDR3 extends over 14 amino acids. The CDR3 sequence is CATSDYPGVETQYF. In DNA, the CDR3 is TGTGCCACCAGTGATTATCCAGGGGTGGAGACCCAGTACTTC.

This clonotype came up many times. V and J are TRBV5-1 and TRBJ1-2, with a possible D match to TRBD1 (6 bases). This CDR3 spans 17 amino acids. Deletions cut 0 bases from V and 3 bases from J, with 18 bases between. Per germline, CDR1 SGHRS and CDR2 YFSETQ. Written as DNA, the CDR3 is TGCGCCAGCAGCTTGGACCGGGGGCGCGGGTCAGACTATGGCTACACCTTC. Encoded protein: CASSLDRGRGSDYGYTF.

This clonotype was seen many times. The rearrangement links TRBV20-1 to TRBJ1-1; 7 bases line up with TRBD1. This CDR3 is 14 amino acids long. The V gene end was trimmed by 3 bases and the J gene end by 2 bases; junction bases not matched to a gene: 6. Germline assignment: CDR1 DFQATT and CDR2 SNEGSKA (reference sequence). The CDR3 sequence is CSARPGGINTEAFF. For the CDR3, the DNA is TGCAGTGCTAGGCCAGGGGGGATCAACACTGAAGCTTTCTTT.

There are a few counts of this clonotype. V usage is TRBV30 and J usage is TRBJ2-1; tentative D call: TRBD2 (6 bases). CDR1 is GTSNPN and CDR2 is SVGIG in the germline V gene (reference sequence). V dropped 1 base and J dropped 12 bases, with 13 bases sitting between them. The CDR3 has 12 residues. CDR3 sequence (DNA): TGTGCCTGGAGTGAGTCTAGCGCCTTGCAGTTCTTC. It encodes CAWSESSALQFF.

V is TRBV20-1 and J is TRBJ1-2, with no clear D. Germline V gene lookup returns CDR1 DFQATT and CDR2 SNEGSKA (reference sequence). This CDR3 is built from 13 residues. V dropped 3 bases and J dropped 6 bases, with 14 bases sitting between them. CDR3 in amino acids: CSARSPFVDGYTF. CDR3 sequence (DNA): TGCAGTGCTAGGTCCCCTTTCGTGGATGGCTACACCTTC.

This clonotype was recorded a few times. The rearrangement links TRBV7-9 to TRBJ1-1; D ambiguous. Germline loops: CDR1 SEHNR, CDR2 FQNEAQ (reference sequence). V lost 3 bases and J 1 base, leaving 3 bases between the germline ends. The CDR3 runs 12 residues. The CDR3 nucleotides are TGTGCCAGCAGCTTTAAGAACACTGAAGCTTTCTTT. This sequence encodes CASSFKNTEAFF.